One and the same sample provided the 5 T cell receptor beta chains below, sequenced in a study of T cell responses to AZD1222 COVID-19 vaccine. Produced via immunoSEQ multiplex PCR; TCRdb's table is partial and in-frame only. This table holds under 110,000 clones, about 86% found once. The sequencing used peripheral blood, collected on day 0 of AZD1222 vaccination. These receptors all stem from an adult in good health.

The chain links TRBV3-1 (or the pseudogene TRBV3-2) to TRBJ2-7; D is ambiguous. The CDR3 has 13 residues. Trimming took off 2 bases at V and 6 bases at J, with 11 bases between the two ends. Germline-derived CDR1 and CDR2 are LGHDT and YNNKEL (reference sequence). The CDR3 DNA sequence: TGTGCCAGCAGCCAAAAAACCGAGTTCGAGCAGTACTTC. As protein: CASSQKTEFEQYF.

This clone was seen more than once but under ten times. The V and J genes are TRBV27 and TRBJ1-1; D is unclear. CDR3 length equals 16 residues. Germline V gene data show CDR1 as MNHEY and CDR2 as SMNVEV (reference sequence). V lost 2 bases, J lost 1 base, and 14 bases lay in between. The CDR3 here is CASSLKMGRRNTEAFF. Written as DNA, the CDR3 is TGTGCCAGCAGTTTAAAAATGGGCAGGCGGAACACTGAAGCTTTCTTT.

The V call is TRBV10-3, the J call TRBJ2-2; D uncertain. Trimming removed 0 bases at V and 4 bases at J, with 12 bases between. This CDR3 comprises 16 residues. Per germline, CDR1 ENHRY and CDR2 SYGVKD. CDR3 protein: CAISESYVVSTGELFF. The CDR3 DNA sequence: TGTGCCATCAGTGAGTCGTATGTGGTTAGCACCGGGGAGCTGTTTTTT.

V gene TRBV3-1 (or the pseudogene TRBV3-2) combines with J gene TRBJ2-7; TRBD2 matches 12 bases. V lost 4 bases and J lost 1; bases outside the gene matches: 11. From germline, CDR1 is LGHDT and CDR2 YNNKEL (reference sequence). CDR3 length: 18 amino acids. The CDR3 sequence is CASSRRSGLAGKSYEQYF. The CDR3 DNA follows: TGTGCCAGCAGCCGGCGGTCAGGACTAGCGGGAAAGTCCTACGAGCAGTACTTC.

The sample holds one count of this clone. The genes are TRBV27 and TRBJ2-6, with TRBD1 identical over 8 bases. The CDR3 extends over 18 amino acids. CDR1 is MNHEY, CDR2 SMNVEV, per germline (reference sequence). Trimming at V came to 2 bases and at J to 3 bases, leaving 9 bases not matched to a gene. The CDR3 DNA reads TGTGCCAGCAGTTTAGCAGGGGGCTTCTGGAGTGGGGCCAACGTCCTGACTTTC. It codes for CASSLAGGFWSGANVLTF.